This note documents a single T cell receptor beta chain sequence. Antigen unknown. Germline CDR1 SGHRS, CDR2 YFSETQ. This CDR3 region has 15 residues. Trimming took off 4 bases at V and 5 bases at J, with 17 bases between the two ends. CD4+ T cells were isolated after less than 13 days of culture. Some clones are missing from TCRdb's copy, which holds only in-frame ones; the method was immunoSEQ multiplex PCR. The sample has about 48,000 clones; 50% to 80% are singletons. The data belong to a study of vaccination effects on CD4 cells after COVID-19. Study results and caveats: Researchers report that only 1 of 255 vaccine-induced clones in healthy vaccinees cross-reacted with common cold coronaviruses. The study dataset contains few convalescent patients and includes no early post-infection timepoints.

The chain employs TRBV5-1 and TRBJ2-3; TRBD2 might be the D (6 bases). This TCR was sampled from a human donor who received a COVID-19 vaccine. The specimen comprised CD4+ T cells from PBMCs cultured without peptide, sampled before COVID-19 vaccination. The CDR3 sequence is CASSRRRRAEDTQYF. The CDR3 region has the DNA TGCGCCAGCAGCCGCCGGAGGAGGGCGGAAGATACGCAGTATTTT.